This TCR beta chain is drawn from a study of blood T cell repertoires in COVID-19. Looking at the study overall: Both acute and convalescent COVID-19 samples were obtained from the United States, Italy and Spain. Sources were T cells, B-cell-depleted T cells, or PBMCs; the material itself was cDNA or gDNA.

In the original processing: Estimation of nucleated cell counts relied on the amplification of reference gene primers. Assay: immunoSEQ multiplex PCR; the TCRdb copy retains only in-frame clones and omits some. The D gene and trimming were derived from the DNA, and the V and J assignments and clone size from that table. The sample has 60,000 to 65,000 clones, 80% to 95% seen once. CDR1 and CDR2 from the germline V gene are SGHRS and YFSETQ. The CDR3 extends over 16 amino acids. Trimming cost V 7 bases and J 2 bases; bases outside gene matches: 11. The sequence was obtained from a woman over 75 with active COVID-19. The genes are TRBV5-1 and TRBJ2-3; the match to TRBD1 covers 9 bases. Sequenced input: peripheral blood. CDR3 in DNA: TGCGCCAGCCGTCAAGACGACAGGGGGTTCACAGATACGCAGTATTTT. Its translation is CASRQDDRGFTDTQYF.